This is a list of T cell receptor beta chains from one sample in a study of blood T cell repertoires in COVID-19. Sequencing was performed with immunoSEQ multiplex PCR; in TCRdb, only in-frame clones are kept and a portion is missing. The repertoire holds tens of thousands of clones, roughly 87% seen once, with roughly 2% in the top ten. The source material was peripheral blood. The receptors were sampled from a middle-aged man with acute or convalescent COVID-19. Both conserved end residues are part of each CDR3. A D gene is named only where the DNA matches it firmly. Size values are once, few and many counts, or a class for expanded clones, and some rows have none.

clone size | J gene | D gene | V gene | CDR3 DNA | CDR3 protein
- | TRBJ1-5 | TRBD1 | TRBV6-5 | TGTGCCAGCAGGGGACAGGGGAAACAGCCCCAGCATTTT | CASRGQGKQPQHF
- | TRBJ2-2 | - | TRBV9 | TGTGCCAGCAGCGTAGGTCCAGGGGAGACCGGGGAGCTGTTTTTT | CASSVGPGETGELFF
- | TRBJ2-3 | TRBD2 | TRBV3-1/TRBV3-2 | TGTGCCAGCAGCCAAGATAGGTCCGGGGGGGTTATCACAGATACGCAGTATTTT | CASSQDRSGGVITDTQYF
- | TRBJ2-4 | - | TRBV5-1 | TGCGCCAGCAGCCCCCGGGACTCCATAGCCAAAAACATTCAGTACTTC | CASSPRDSIAKNIQYF
few | TRBJ2-5 | TRBD2 | TRBV27 | TGTGCCAGCAGACCGCTAGCGGGAGGGGAGACCCAGTACTTC | CASRPLAGGETQYF
- | TRBJ2-1 | TRBD2 | TRBV11-2 | TGTGCCAGCAGCGCTTCGGGACTAGCCAACAATGAGCAGTTCTTC | CASSASGLANNEQFF
- | TRBJ2-7 | TRBD2 | TRBV29-1 | TGCAGCGTTAATGTGCAGCGGGACTCCTACGAGCAGTACTTC | CSVNVQRDSYEQYF
- | TRBJ2-5 | - | TRBV30 | TGTGCCTGGAGTGCCCAAGCGGTCCAGTACTTC | CAWSAQAVQYF
- | TRBJ2-5 | TRBD1 | TRBV5-4 | TGTGCCAGCAGCTCAGGGGGCGGCGCTATCCAAGAGACCCAGTACTTC | CASSSGGGAIQETQYF
- | TRBJ2-5 | - | TRBV6-5 | TGTGCCAGCAGGCCAGACACTACTAGGGCGACCCAGTACTTC | CASRPDTTRATQYF
- | TRBJ2-3 | - | TRBV2 | TGTGCCAGCAGGGCGGAGCGGTCCACAGATACGCAGTATTTT | CASRAERSTDTQYF
- | TRBJ2-2 | - | TRBV2 | TGTGCCAGCAGTGAACAGGGGAACACCGGGGAGCTGTTTTTT | CASSEQGNTGELFF
once | TRBJ1-5 | TRBD1 | TRBV6-5 | TGTGCCAGCAGTCGGGACAGCCGTCAGCCCCAGCATTTT | CASSRDSRQPQHF
- | TRBJ1-2 | TRBD1 | TRBV24-1 | TGTGCCACCAGTGATCAGACAGGGGCAACCTATGGCTACACCTTC | CATSDQTGATYGYTF
- | TRBJ1-2 | TRBD1 | TRBV7-9 | TGTGCCAGCAGCCCGCAGGGGGGCAGGGGAAACTATGGCTACACCTTC | CASSPQGGRGNYGYTF
- | TRBJ2-2 | TRBD1 | TRBV30 | TGTGCCGGGGACAGCTACTCGAACACCGGGGAGCTGTTTTTT | CAGDSYSNTGELFF
- | TRBJ2-1 | - | TRBV2 | TGTGCCAGCAGCCCGTCGGCGGGGTTTAACAATGAGCAGTTCTTC | CASSPSAGFNNEQFF
- | TRBJ1-1 | - | TRBV7-8 | TGTGCCAGCAGCTTAGGGCTAGAGAACACTGAAGCTTTCTTT | CASSLGLENTEAFF
- | TRBJ2-2 | - | TRBV7-2 | TGTGCCAGCAGCCTCCCCGGGGAGCTGTTTTTT | CASSLPGELFF
- | TRBJ2-1 | - | TRBV2 | TGTGCCAGCAGTGAAGAGGCCACCGCGGGCAATGAGCAGTTCTTC | CASSEEATAGNEQFF
once | TRBJ2-1 | TRBD1 | TRBV5-4 | TGTGCCAGCAGCGGCCGACAGGGGTATGGCAATGAGCAGTTCTTC | CASSGRQGYGNEQFF
- | TRBJ1-1 | - | TRBV12-3/TRBV12-4 | TGTGCCAGCAGTTTACGGAGCCACACTGAAGCTTTCTTT | CASSLRSHTEAFF
- | TRBJ2-1 | TRBD2 | TRBV4-1 | TGCGCCAGCAGCCAAGCGGTCGGGACTAGCGGGAGCTATGAGCAGTTCTTC | CASSQAVGTSGSYEQFF
- | TRBJ1-5 | TRBD1 | TRBV19 | TGTGCCAGTAGTACTTCCGGGACAGCGAATCAGCCCCAGCATTTT | CASSTSGTANQPQHF
- | TRBJ2-3 | TRBD1 | TRBV7-9 | TGTGCCAGCAGCTTGACAGGGGTTGGGACAGATACGCAGTATTTT | CASSLTGVGTDTQYF
- | TRBJ1-5 | - | TRBV24-1 | TGTGCCACCAGTGACCCCGGTACGCCCCAGCATTTT | CATSDPGTPQHF
once | TRBJ2-5 | TRBD2 | TRBV10-3 | TGTGCCACCCGACTAGCGACCCAAGAGACCCAGTACTTC | CATRLATQETQYF
once | TRBJ2-2 | - | TRBV9 | TGTGCCAGCAGCGTAGTAAGCCGGGTGTCCACCGGGGAGCTGTTTTTT | CASSVVSRVSTGELFF
- | TRBJ1-5 | - | TRBV20-1 | TGCAGTGCTAGTCGTGAGTATCGGGGGAATCAGCCCCAGCATTTT | CSASREYRGNQPQHF
- | TRBJ1-1 | - | TRBV12-3/TRBV12-4 | TGTGCCAACACTCGAAAGGGGACTGAAGCTTTCTTT | CANTRKGTEAFF
- | TRBJ2-5 | - | TRBV29-1 | TGCAGCGTTGAAGGAGGGACATTGGGCCGGGAGACCCAGTACTTC | CSVEGGTLGRETQYF
- | TRBJ1-2 | - | TRBV7-9 | TGTGCCAGCAGCTTAGTCAATCAGAGGCACACCTTC | CASSLVNQRHTF
- | TRBJ2-5 | TRBD2 | TRBV25-1 | TGTGCCAGCAGTGAATATAAGCGGGGGTCACAAGAGACCCAGTACTTC | CASSEYKRGSQETQYF
- | TRBJ1-3 | TRBD1 | TRBV7-6 | TGTGCCAGCAGCTCGACCCCAACAGGGGTGGGAAACACCATATATTTT | CASSSTPTGVGNTIYF
- | TRBJ2-2 | TRBD2 | TRBV11-2 | TGTGCCAGCAGCTTCGGCGGGAGGGCCACCGGGGAGCTGTTTTTT | CASSFGGRATGELFF
- | TRBJ1-1 | - | TRBV10-1 | TGCGCCAGCAGTGAGTCGCTTGGGGCTGGGATAAACACTGAAGCTTTCTTT | CASSESLGAGINTEAFF
- | TRBJ2-7 | - | TRBV13 | TGTGCCAGCAGCTTAGGACAGGCCCCGGGCGAGCAGTACTTC | CASSLGQAPGEQYF
- | TRBJ1-1 | - | TRBV9 | TGTGCCAGCAGCGTCCAGCCGGGGAGGCCGGGCACTGAAGCTTTCTTT | CASSVQPGRPGTEAFF
- | TRBJ1-1 | - | TRBV19 | TGTGCCAGTAGTGCCCCGGGGGTAACTGAAGCTTTCTTT | CASSAPGVTEAFF
- | TRBJ1-1 | - | TRBV6-5 | TGTGCCAGCAGTTACAAAGACCCGGGGGGCACTGAAGCTTTCTTT | CASSYKDPGGTEAFF
- | TRBJ2-2 | TRBD1 | TRBV5-6 | TGTGCCAGCAGCGTCGGGACAGGGGGCGGTACCGGGGAGCTGTTTTTT | CASSVGTGGGTGELFF
- | TRBJ1-1 | TRBD1 | TRBV19 | TGTGCCAGTAGTATCGAGGGGGCGTACACTGAAGCTTTCTTT | CASSIEGAYTEAFF
- | TRBJ2-7 | TRBD1 | TRBV28 | TGTGCCAGCAGTTTACTCCGAGCCGGGACAGCCGCCTACGAGCAGTACTTC | CASSLLRAGTAAYEQYF
- | TRBJ2-5 | - | TRBV11-2 | TGTGCCAGCAGCCTCTCATTACTCGCGGAGACCCAGTACTTC | CASSLSLLAETQYF
once | TRBJ2-7 | - | TRBV15 | TGTGCCACCAGCAGCGAGGGTAACCGTGACGAGCAGTACTTC | CATSSEGNRDEQYF
- | TRBJ2-2 | - | TRBV7-8 | TGTGCCAGCAGCTTAGGGGACGGGAGATACACCGGGGAGCTGTTTTTT | CASSLGDGRYTGELFF
- | TRBJ1-5 | TRBD1 | TRBV2 | TGTGCCAGCGCTGGACAGGGGATTAGCAATCAGCCCCAGCATTTT | CASAGQGISNQPQHF
- | TRBJ2-1 | - | TRBV9 | TGTGCCAGCGCAATCAGTACCTACAATGAGCAGTTCTTC | CASAISTYNEQFF